The 4 T cell receptor beta chains given below trace back to one sample, sequenced in a study of blood T cells in healthy people across ages. A second roughly 6 to 11 cycle PCR used barcoded and J-beta primers. Via MiXCR, TCRdb re-called the 5' RACE reads, giving one row per CDR3 protein. This table holds more than 500,000 distinct CDR3 sequences, 25% to 30% found once. Sequencing was carried out using blood. These receptors came from a woman aged 70-85 years in good health.

The chain carries TRBV2 and TRBJ2-3; 9 bases match TRBD2. The J segment lost 4 bases and the V segment lost 6 bases, leaving 11 bases of the junction unmatched. The length of the CDR3 is 16 residues. Germline values: CDR1 SNHLY, CDR2 FYNNEI. CDR3: CASSFPLAGGADTQYF. The DNA of the CDR3 is TGTGCCAGCAGCTTCCCACTAGCGGGCGGCGCAGATACGCAGTATTTT.

V usage is TRBV20-1 and J usage is TRBJ1-2, with 7 bases fitting TRBD1. The CDR3 has 15 amino acids. V lost 6 bases and J lost 8; bases outside the gene matches: 18. Germline V lookup: CDR1 DFQATT, CDR2 SNEGSKA (reference sequence). The CDR3 loop is CSAARTGDREAGYTF. The CDR3 bases are TGCAGTGCCGCTCGAACGGGCGACAGGGAGGCCGGCTACACCTTC.

This clonotype has only a few counts. The chain recombines TRBV6-5 with TRBJ1-1, with a possible D match to TRBD1 (6 bases). Germline CDR1 and CDR2: MNHEY and SVGAGI. The CDR3 sequence is 16 residues long. Trimming took 5 bases from V and 1 from J, leaving 17 bases between them. CDR3 region: CASSTRTVASNTEAFF. CDR3 sequence (DNA): TGTGCCAGCAGTACCCGGACAGTGGCATCGAACACTGAAGCTTTCTTT.

This clonotype was found a few times. The rearrangement links TRBV2 to TRBJ2-4; 8 bases match TRBD1. This CDR3 has 16 residues. The germline V gene has CDR1 SNHLY and CDR2 FYNNEI. V trimming: 4 bases; J trimming: 0 bases; junction bases outside the gene matches: 5. CDR3 sequence: CASSAWTGLAKNIQYF. The CDR3 DNA is TGTGCCAGCAGTGCCTGGACAGGGTTAGCCAAAAACATTCAGTACTTC.